This T cell receptor (beta chain) emerged from a study of blood T cell repertoires in COVID-19. Across the whole study: Acute and convalescent COVID-19 samples came from the United States, Italy and Spain. T cells, B-cell-depleted T cells, or PBMCs provided the cDNA or gDNA that served as material.

As originally analysed: Reference gene primer amplification gave estimated nucleated cell counts. Using immunoSEQ multiplex PCR, the repertoire was profiled, and TCRdb retains in-frame clones only, with some absent. V, J and clone size derive from that table, while D and trimming were established from the DNA sequence. The table has 84,000 or so clones, over 80% seen once; the top ten hold about 12%. This clone was detected a few times. This receptor was taken from a woman aged 70 to 79 with active or convalescent COVID-19. The specimen sequenced was peripheral blood.

DNA of the CDR3: TGTGCCAGCAGGGCACAGGGGGCCTATGGCTACACCTTC. Amino acids: CASRAQGAYGYTF. The chain combines TRBV12-3 or TRBV12-4 with TRBJ1-2, with 9 bases identical to TRBD1. V lost 6 bases, J lost 4 bases, and 3 bases stayed unmatched. The CDR3 extends over 13 amino acids.